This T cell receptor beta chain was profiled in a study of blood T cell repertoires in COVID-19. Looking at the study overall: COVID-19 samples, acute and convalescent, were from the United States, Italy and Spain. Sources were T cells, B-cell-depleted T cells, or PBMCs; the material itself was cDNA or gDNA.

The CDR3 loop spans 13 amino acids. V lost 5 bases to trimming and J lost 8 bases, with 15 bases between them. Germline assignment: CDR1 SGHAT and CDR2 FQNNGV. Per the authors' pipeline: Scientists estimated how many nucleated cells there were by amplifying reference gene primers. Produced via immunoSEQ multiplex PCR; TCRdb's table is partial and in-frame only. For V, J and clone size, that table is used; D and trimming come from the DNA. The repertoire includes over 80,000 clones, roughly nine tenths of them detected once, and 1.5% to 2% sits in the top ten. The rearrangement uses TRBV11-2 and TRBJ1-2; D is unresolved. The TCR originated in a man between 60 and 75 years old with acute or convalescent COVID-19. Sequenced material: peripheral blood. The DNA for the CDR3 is TGTGCCAGCAGCCCTTCCCCCGGGGAGGGCTACACCTTC. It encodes CASSPSPGEGYTF.